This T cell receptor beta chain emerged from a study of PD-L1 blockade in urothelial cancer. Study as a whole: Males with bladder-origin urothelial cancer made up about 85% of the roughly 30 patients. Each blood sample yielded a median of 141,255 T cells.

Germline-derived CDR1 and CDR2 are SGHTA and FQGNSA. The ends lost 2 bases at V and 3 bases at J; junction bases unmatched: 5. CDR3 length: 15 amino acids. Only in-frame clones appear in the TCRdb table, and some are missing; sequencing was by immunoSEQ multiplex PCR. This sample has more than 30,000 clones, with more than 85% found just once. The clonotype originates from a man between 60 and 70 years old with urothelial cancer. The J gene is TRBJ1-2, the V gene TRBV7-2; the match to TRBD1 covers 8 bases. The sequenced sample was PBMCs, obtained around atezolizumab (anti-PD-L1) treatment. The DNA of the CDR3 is TGTGCCAGCAGCTTATCAGGGGGCACGGACTATGGCTACACCTTC. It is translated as CASSLSGGTDYGYTF.